One sample yielded the 17 T cell receptor beta chains listed below, sequenced in a study of graft-versus-host responses after intestinal transplantation. Here immunoSEQ multiplex PCR was the method, and the copy in TCRdb shows in-frame clones only, minus some. The sample includes 90,000 to 120,000 clones, roughly 87% seen only once; the top ten take approximately 0.76%. No antigen has been assigned to these receptors. The sample was unstimulated CD4+ T cells sorted from spleen or lymph node cells, taken before transplant. The receptors derive from a human donor who was the organ donor for an intestinal transplant.

The chain links TRBV6-1 to TRBJ1-6; TRBD1 aligns across 8 bases. The CDR3 spans 14 residues. Germline trimming cut 7 bases from V and 7 bases from J; bases unmatched to any gene: 6. Looked up from germline, CDR1 is MNHNS and CDR2 is SASEGT. This chain's CDR3 is CASNPDRVNSPLHF. The CDR3 DNA reads as TGTGCCAGCAACCCGGACAGGGTGAATTCACCCCTCCACTTT.

The V and J genes are TRBV7-2 and TRBJ1-2, with TRBD1 identical over 10 bases. Germline V gene data show CDR1 as SGHTA and CDR2 as FQGNSA. There are 15 residues in the CDR3. Germline trimming cut 6 bases from V and 8 bases from J; bases unmatched to any gene: 12. The CDR3 protein is CASSSKRQGAAGYTF. The CDR3, as DNA: TGTGCCAGCAGTTCCAAAAGACAGGGGGCAGCGGGCTACACCTTC. The whole variable domain, filled in from reference TRBV7-2 and TRBJ1-2, reads GAGVSQSPSNKVTEKGKDVELRCDPISGHTALYWYRQSLGQGLEFLIYFQGNSAPDKSGLPSDRFSAERTGGSVSTLTIQRTQQEDSAVYLCASSSKRQGAAGYTFGSGTRLTVV.

For this clone: At the DNA level, this CDR3 is encoded by other sequences in the same sample as well. The V and J genes are TRBV6-1 and TRBJ2-1; 7 nucleotides agree with TRBD2. The CDR3 loop spans 15 amino acids. The germline gives CDR1 MNHNS, CDR2 SASEGT. V dropped 4 bases and J dropped 4; count of bases not matched to a gene: 7. The CDR3 coding sequence is TGTGCCAGCAGTGGGTGGCTAGCGGTATACAATGAGCAGTTCTTC. Translating it yields CASSGWLAVYNEQFF.

The chain is built from TRBV10-2 and TRBJ1-2; TRBD1 might be the D (5 bases). The CDR3 consists of 12 residues. Germline V CDR1 and CDR2: WSHSY, SAAADI. Between the trimmed V and J ends, which lost 8 bases and 2 bases, there was a span of 9 bases. The chain's CDR3 is CASSTANYGYTF. Here the CDR3 DNA reads TGCGCCAGCTCGACAGCGAACTATGGCTACACCTTC.

The rearrangement uses TRBV1 and TRBJ1-1. TRBV1 is recorded as a pseudogene. The CDR3 runs to 17 residues. Here the CDR3 reads CTSSQELSGREDTEAFF. The CDR3 DNA reads TGCACCAGCAGCCAAGAGTTGTCGGGAAGGGAGGACACTGAAGCTTTCTTT.

V usage is TRBV6-5 and J usage is TRBJ1-4; D perhaps matches TRBD1 (5 bases). CDR1 MNHEY and CDR2 SVGAGI come from the germline V gene. The CDR3 runs 13 residues. V shed 2 bases and J shed 8 bases, with 9 bases lying between them. The CDR3 DNA reads as TGTGCCAGCAGTTACACCCGGACAGAAAAACTGTTTTTT. It is translated as CASSYTRTEKLFF.

CDR3 residues: CASSLWPYEQYF. In nucleotides, the CDR3 is TGCGCCAGCAGCTTGTGGCCCTACGAGCAGTACTTC. The rearrangement joins TRBV5-1 to TRBJ2-7; no clear D gene. Trimming left V 1 base short and J 2 bases short, with 4 bases between. Germline loops: CDR1 SGHRS, CDR2 YFSETQ. CDR3 length equals 12 residues.

The rearrangement joins TRBV6-6 to TRBJ1-1; D unresolved. The CDR3 is made up of 13 amino acids. Trimming left V 6 bases short and J 5 bases short, with 13 bases between. CDR1 and CDR2 (germline): MNHNY, SVGAGI (reference sequence). The CDR3 sequence: CASSPLRETEAFF. The CDR3 bases are TGTGCCAGCAGCCCACTCCGAGAGACTGAAGCTTTCTTT.

Remarks on this clone: The same CDR3 arises from other DNA sequences in this sample as well. This CDR3 is CASSDTTSWLRYEQYF. The CDR3 DNA follows: TGTGCCAGCAGTGATACCACCAGTTGGCTCCGCTACGAGCAGTACTTC. The chain recombines TRBV6-1 with TRBJ2-7; D remains ambiguous. CDR3 size: 16 residues. Trimming cost V 3 bases and J 3 bases, with 18 bases left between them. Germline CDR1 is MNHNS and CDR2 is SASEGT.

For this clone: The sample has other DNA sequences that encode this CDR3 too. The V call is TRBV27, the J call TRBJ1-2; 7 bases match TRBD1. Germline assignment: CDR1 MNHEY and CDR2 SMNVEV (reference sequence). J was trimmed by 0 bases and V by 4 bases; bases with no gene match: 5. The CDR3 is 15 amino acids. CDR3 sequence reads: CASSSPGGANYGYTF. For the CDR3, the DNA is TGTGCCAGCAGTTCCCCAGGGGGAGCTAACTATGGCTACACCTTC.

The gene calls are TRBV5-1 and TRBJ2-3; TRBD2 is a possible D gene (5 bases). This CDR3 spans 14 amino acids. The V gene lost 3 bases and the J gene lost 0 bases, with 8 bases spanning the gap. Germline lookup yields CDR1 SGHRS and CDR2 YFSETQ. The CDR3 protein is CASSSGISTDTQYF. The CDR3 DNA sequence: TGCGCCAGCAGCTCCGGGATTAGCACAGATACGCAGTATTTT.

V and J are TRBV10-2 and TRBJ2-1; D is undetermined. This CDR3 is built from 11 residues. CDR1 is WSHSY and CDR2 is SAAADI in the germline V gene. V lost 5 bases, J lost 9 bases, and 8 bases lay in between. CDR3 nucleotide sequence: TGCGCCAGCAGTCCCCTAGGTGAGCAGTTCTTC. It encodes CASSPLGEQFF.

The chain is built from TRBV23-1 and TRBJ1-3; D might be TRBD1 (5 bases). TRBV23-1 is reported as an ORF; its role is uncertain. The CDR3 is 15 amino acids. Trimming left V 7 bases short and J 3 bases short, with 16 bases between. The CDR3 is CASKSRQKNGNTIYF. The CDR3 DNA sequence: TGCGCCAGCAAGTCCCGACAGAAGAATGGAAACACCATATATTTT.

The chain is built from TRBV6-5 and TRBJ2-7, with 10 nucleotides matching TRBD2. The V gene's germline CDR1 is MNHEY and CDR2 SVGAGI. The CDR3 consists of 13 residues. After removal of 7 bases from V and 1 base from J, the junction contained 1 base not matched to a gene. CDR3 sequence reads: CASKLAGSYEQYF. Written as DNA, the CDR3 is TGTGCCAGCAAACTAGCGGGATCCTACGAGCAGTACTTC.

J is TRBJ2-7 and V is TRBV7-2; 9 nucleotides align to TRBD2. Trimming removed 2 bases from V and 4 bases from J; junction bases left unmatched: 0. There are 13 residues in the CDR3. Germline CDR1 and CDR2: SGHTA and FQGNSA. The CDR3 region is CASSLLAGYEQYF. CDR3 sequence (DNA): TGTGCCAGCAGCTTACTAGCGGGGTACGAGCAGTACTTC. The full variable domain, its missing parts supplied by reference TRBV7-2 and TRBJ2-7, is GAGVSQSPSNKVTEKGKDVELRCDPISGHTALYWYRQSLGQGLEFLIYFQGNSAPDKSGLPSDRFSAERTGGSVSTLTIQRTQQEDSAVYLCASSLLAGYEQYFGPGTRLTVT.

This chain connects TRBV7-2 to TRBJ2-5; TRBD2 aligns across 12 bases. Germline assignment: CDR1 SGHTA and CDR2 FQGNSA. CDR3 length: 18 amino acids. Losses at the gene ends were 2 bases for V and 1 base for J; bases not matched to a gene: 8. This chain's CDR3 is CASSLRASGGDFQETQYF. The CDR3 DNA sequence: TGTGCCAGCAGCTTAAGGGCTAGCGGGGGGGACTTCCAAGAGACCCAGTACTTC.

Of note for this clone: Other DNA variants within this sample encode the same CDR3. V gene TRBV7-9 combines with J gene TRBJ1-1; tentatively, D is TRBD1 (5 bases). The ends were cut back, 5 bases at V and 1 base at J, with 8 bases in the middle. The CDR3 runs to 13 residues. The germline gives CDR1 SEHNR, CDR2 FQNEAQ (reference sequence). For the CDR3, the DNA is TGTGCCAGCAGCCAAGGACAGAACACTGAAGCTTTCTTT. This encodes CASSQGQNTEAFF.